One and the same sample provided the 18 T cell receptor beta chains below, sequenced in a study of T cells after yellow fever vaccination. MiXCR, applied by TCRdb to the 5' RACE reads, yields one record per CDR3 protein. Among fewer than 450,000 distinct CDR3 sequences listed, 11% were seen once. The specimen comprised PBMCs, sampled on the day of the first yellow fever vaccination. These receptors were taken from a man aged 18-30 years who received the YFV17D yellow fever vaccine.

At least ten counts were recorded for this clonotype. The gene calls are TRBV10-3 and TRBJ1-4, with 10 bases aligning to TRBD1. The CDR3 is made up of 16 amino acids. CDR1 and CDR2 (germline): ENHRY, SYGVKD. Unmatched junction bases numbered 12, after V lost 6 bases and J lost 8 bases. CDR3 region: CAISTRPGQGIEKLFF. The CDR3 DNA follows: TGTGCCATCAGCACCCGACCGGGACAGGGGATAGAAAAACTGTTTTTT.

This clonotype has at least ten counts. This chain uses TRBV5-4 with TRBJ2-1; 8 bases are a match to TRBD2. Germline V gene data show CDR1 as SGHNT and CDR2 as YYREEE (reference sequence). Trimming removed 1 base from V and 6 bases from J; junction bases left unmatched: 9. This CDR3 spans 16 amino acids. The CDR3 nucleotides read TGTGCCAGCAGCTTGTATCGGGGACTAGTCGTCAATGAGCAGTTCTTC. Residues: CASSLYRGLVVNEQFF.

The sample holds a few counts of this clonotype. V is TRBV12-3 or TRBV12-4 and J is TRBJ2-5; 10 bases align to TRBD2. CDR3 length: 16 amino acids. The J segment lost 3 bases and the V segment lost 2 bases, leaving 6 bases of the junction unmatched. CDR3 DNA sequence: TGTGCCAGCAGTTTAAGGGGGACTAGCGTAAAAGAGACCCAGTACTTC. Translating it yields CASSLRGTSVKETQYF.

The rearrangement joins TRBV21-1 to TRBJ2-3; TRBD1 reflects the table's D call only, with no check against the DNA. TRBV21-1 is assigned pseudogene status. The CDR3 consists of 15 residues. CDR3 protein: CASSRPTGGTDTQYF. The DNA of the CDR3 is TGTGCCAGCAGCAGGCCGACAGGGGGCACAGATACGCAGTATTTT.

In its sample, this clonotype was seen a few times. The CDR3: CASSFLPWGEKLFF. CDR3 nucleotides: TGTGCCAGCAGTTTCCTCCCCTGGGGTGAAAAACTGTTTTTT. The rearrangement uses TRBV12-3 or TRBV12-4 and TRBJ1-4, with no clear D. CDR3 length: 14 amino acids. V was trimmed by 3 bases and J by 7 bases, leaving 12 bases between them.

This chain connects TRBV30 to TRBJ1-2; D gene uncertain. The CDR3 runs to 11 residues. V was shortened by 4 bases and J by 8 bases, with 11 bases between the two germline ends. The V gene's germline CDR1 is GTSNPN and CDR2 SVGIG (reference sequence). The CDR3 nucleotides are TGTGCCTGGACCCCAGCGCGGGGCTACACCTTC. Its translation is CAWTPARGYTF.

V gene TRBV12-3 or TRBV12-4 combines with J gene TRBJ1-1, with unresolved D. This CDR3 has 11 residues. V lost 9 bases and J 0 bases, leaving 5 bases between the germline ends. The CDR3 region has the DNA TGTGCCAGTACTGTGAACACTGAAGCTTTCTTT. The encoded protein is CASTVNTEAFF.

This chain connects TRBV10-3 to TRBJ2-5, with 9 bases aligning to TRBD2. V shed 6 bases, J shed 4 bases, and the junction held 3 bases outside the gene matches. This CDR3 is 13 amino acids long. Germline assignment: CDR1 ENHRY and CDR2 SYGVKD. CDR3 residues: CAIRETSGETQYF. CDR3 nucleotide sequence: TGTGCCATCAGAGAGACTAGCGGAGAGACCCAGTACTTC.

V and J are TRBV7-2 and TRBJ1-6, with D unclear. CDR1 is SGHTA, CDR2 FQGNSA, per germline. The CDR3 extends over 17 amino acids. V was pared by 5 bases and J by 5 bases, with 19 bases between. DNA of the CDR3: TGTGCCAGCAGCACCCAACCTCCCGGCGGAAATAATTCACCCCTCCACTTT. This sequence encodes CASSTQPPGGNNSPLHF.

This clonotype showed up just a few times. V and J are TRBV10-3 and TRBJ2-5, with D possibly matching TRBD1 (6 bases). The CDR3 has 15 amino acids. V was pared by 3 bases and J by 5 bases, with 16 bases between. CDR1 and CDR2 (germline): ENHRY, SYGVKD. Written as DNA, the CDR3 is TGTGCCATCAGTGACCCCACAGGGTACGGGGAGACCCAGTACTTC. It specifies CAISDPTGYGETQYF.

CDR3: CASSSLQEETQYF. The CDR3 DNA reads as TGTGCCAGCAGCTCTCTGCAGGAAGAGACCCAGTACTTC. This rearrangement joins TRBV7-6 to TRBJ2-5; D unclear. From germline, CDR1 is SGHVS and CDR2 FNYEAQ. The CDR3 extends over 13 amino acids. With 4 bases removed from V and 3 bases from J, the gap between germline ends came to 9 bases.

This clonotype was observed a handful of times. This chain connects TRBV4-3 to TRBJ2-3, with D perhaps TRBD2 (6 bases). Looked up from germline, CDR1 is LGHNA and CDR2 is YSLEER. Trimming removed 0 bases at V and 5 bases at J, with 15 bases between. CDR3 length: 16 residues. This chain's CDR3 is CASSQDLGGVRDTQYF. For the CDR3, the DNA is TGCGCCAGCAGCCAAGATCTGGGCGGGGTGAGAGATACGCAGTATTTT.

The CDR3 DNA sequence: TGCAGTGCTAGTCGGCTAGCGGGGGGTACGACAGATACGCAGTATTTT. Translated, it gives CSASRLAGGTTDTQYF. The rearrangement uses TRBV20-1 and TRBJ2-3; 11 bases are shared with TRBD2. This CDR3 contains 16 residues. Germline CDR1 and CDR2: DFQATT and SNEGSKA (reference sequence). The V gene end was trimmed by 3 bases and the J gene end by 3 bases; junction bases not matched to a gene: 8.

This clonotype came up a few times. This chain connects TRBV7-9 to TRBJ2-5; TRBD2 aligns across 10 bases. Germline CDR1 reads SEHNR; CDR2 reads FQNEAQ (reference sequence). This CDR3 spans 17 amino acids. V shed 3 bases and J 5 bases; nucleotides not matched to a gene: 12. The CDR3: CASSLILAGAAGETQYF. The CDR3 region has the DNA TGTGCCAGCAGCTTGATTCTAGCGGGGGCCGCGGGGGAGACCCAGTACTTC.

This clonotype was recorded many times. This chain links TRBV5-4 with TRBJ2-5; no definite D call. Per germline, CDR1 SGHNT and CDR2 YYREEE (reference sequence). V lost 1 base, J lost 0 bases, and 4 bases lay in between. The CDR3 contains 13 residues. The CDR3 loop is CASSLSYQETQYF. In DNA, the CDR3 is TGTGCCAGCAGCTTGTCTTACCAAGAGACCCAGTACTTC.

This clonotype appeared a few times. The chain couples TRBV20-1 to TRBJ1-4; D might be TRBD1 (5 bases). The CDR3 sequence is 13 residues long. Germline CDR1 DFQATT, CDR2 SNEGSKA (reference sequence). V was cut by 2 bases and J by 1 base, with 5 bases left in between. CDR3 residues: CSARQGTNEKLFF. CDR3 DNA sequence: TGCAGTGCTAGACAGGGAACTAATGAAAAACTGTTTTTT.

The chain combines TRBV7-2 with TRBJ2-7; perhaps TRBD2 as D (5 bases). Germline CDR1 and CDR2: SGHTA and FQGNSA. This CDR3 is 12 amino acids long. Trimming removed 5 bases from V and 5 bases from J, with 10 bases in between. CDR3 sequence (DNA): TGTGCCAGCAGCCGGTATAGCGACGAGCAGTACTTC. Translated: CASSRYSDEQYF.

This clonotype was counted a few times. The chain recombines TRBV6-2 or TRBV6-3 with TRBJ2-7; D is undetermined. The CDR3 loop spans 16 amino acids. V lost 0 bases to trimming and J lost 1 base, with 13 bases between them. CDR1 and CDR2 (germline): MNHEY, SVGEGT. The DNA for the CDR3 is TGTGCCAGCAGTTACTCCCAGGACCCCCCTTCCTACGAGCAGTACTTC. It translates to CASSYSQDPPSYEQYF.